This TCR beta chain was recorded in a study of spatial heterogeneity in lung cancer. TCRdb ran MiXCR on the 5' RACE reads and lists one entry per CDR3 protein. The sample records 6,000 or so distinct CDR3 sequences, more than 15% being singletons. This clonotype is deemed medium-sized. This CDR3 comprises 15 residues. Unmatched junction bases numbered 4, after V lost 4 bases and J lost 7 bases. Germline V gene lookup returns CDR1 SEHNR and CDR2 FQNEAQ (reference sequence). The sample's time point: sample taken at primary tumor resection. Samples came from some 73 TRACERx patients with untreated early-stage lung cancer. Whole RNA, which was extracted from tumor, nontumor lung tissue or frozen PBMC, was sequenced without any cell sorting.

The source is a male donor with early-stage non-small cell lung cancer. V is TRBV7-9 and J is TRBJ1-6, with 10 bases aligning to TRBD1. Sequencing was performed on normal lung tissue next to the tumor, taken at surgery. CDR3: CASSSGTGANSPLHF. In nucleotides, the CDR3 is TGTGCCAGCAGCTCAGGGACAGGGGCAAATTCACCCCTCCACTTT.